These 15 T cell receptor beta chains originate from one sample sequenced in a study of blood T cell repertoires in COVID-19 (dated by TCRdb to the early 2020s). Libraries were built with the immunoSEQ multiplex PCR assay. In TCRdb, the immuneACCESS table is reduced to in-frame sequences with V and J assigned. These tables do not hold every clone; where another copy was compared, an unresolved V gene accounts for under half, and the others remain unexplained. In all, the sample holds roughly 150,000 clones, and approximately 80% of those were seen once. About 8.9% of the sample rests with the top ten. The sample comprised peripheral blood. All receptors come from a woman aged 45 to 65 with acute or convalescent COVID-19.

Turning to this clone: An end of the junction differs from the germline gene, which may be a read error. The J gene is TRBJ1-4, the V gene TRBV6-5, with a possible D match to TRBD1 (6 bases). The CDR3 runs to 13 residues. The germline CDR1 and CDR2 sequences are MNHEY and SVGAGI. CDR3 nucleotides: TGTGCCAGCAGTTACAGAGGCGGGGGCCGTTTGCTTTTT. Residues: CASSYRGGGRLLF.

V usage is TRBV3-1 (or the pseudogene TRBV3-2) and J usage is TRBJ1-3, with D possibly TRBD1 on 5 matching bases. The V gene lost 4 bases and the J gene lost 4 bases, with 14 bases spanning the gap. The CDR3 contains 15 residues. Germline lookup yields CDR1 LGHDT and CDR2 YNNKEL (reference sequence). Here the CDR3 reads CASSLGIQGGNTIYF. CDR3 bases: TGTGCCAGCAGCCTTGGGATCCAGGGAGGAAACACCATATATTTT.

This clone was counted a single time. The gene calls are TRBV4-3 and TRBJ1-2, with 8 bases aligning to TRBD1. This CDR3 has 15 amino acids. Trimming cost V 1 base and J 3 bases; bases outside gene matches: 4. Germline lookup yields CDR1 LGHNA and CDR2 YSLEER. The CDR3 region has the DNA TGCGCCAGCAGCCAAGGGATACAGGGGGACTATGGCTACACCTTC. Amino acid sequence: CASSQGIQGDYGYTF.

The chain carries TRBV19 and TRBJ1-2; a possible D gene is TRBD1 (6 bases). This CDR3 spans 13 amino acids. The germline V and J ends were trimmed by 9 bases and 4 bases, with 15 bases remaining between them. In germline, CDR1 is LNHDA, CDR2 SQIVND (reference sequence). The CDR3 loop reads CASGLTGVYGYTF. The DNA of the CDR3 is TGTGCCAGCGGGTTGACAGGTGTCTATGGCTACACCTTC.

V gene TRBV19 combines with J gene TRBJ1-1, with D tentatively TRBD1 (6 bases). Germline values: CDR1 LNHDA, CDR2 SQIVND (reference sequence). V lost 8 bases and J lost 1, with 20 bases in between. The length of the CDR3 is 16 residues. CDR3 nucleotide sequence: TGTGCCAGTTCCCCAGGGGACCAGGGGTGGAACACTGAAGCTTTCTTT. Amino acids: CASSPGDQGWNTEAFF.

The chain combines TRBV27 with TRBJ1-1, with D hard to call. The length of the CDR3 is 17 residues. CDR1 MNHEY and CDR2 SMNVEV come from the germline V gene (reference sequence). Trimming stripped 2 bases from V and 0 bases from J, with 16 bases between. The CDR3 loop reads CASSLSGSGEVNTEAFF. The CDR3 DNA sequence: TGTGCCAGCAGTTTAAGCGGGAGCGGGGAGGTGAACACTGAAGCTTTCTTT.

The chain joins TRBV2 to TRBJ2-7; TRBD1 might be the D (6 bases). The CDR3 extends over 15 amino acids. Germline CDR1 reads SNHLY; CDR2 reads FYNNEI. The ends were cut back, 4 bases at V and 3 bases at J, with 16 bases in the middle. The DNA for the CDR3 is TGTGCCAGCAGTGCAAGACAGGTGCTGAACTACGAGCAGTACTTC. Translation gives CASSARQVLNYEQYF.

The rearrangement uses TRBV19 and TRBJ2-6; no reliable D call. With 7 bases removed from V and 2 bases from J, the gap between germline ends came to 9 bases. Germline CDR1 reads LNHDA; CDR2 reads SQIVND (reference sequence). The CDR3 totals 14 residues. The chain's CDR3 is CASNLGAGANVLTF. Written as DNA, the CDR3 is TGTGCCAGTAATCTGGGCGCTGGGGCCAACGTCCTGACTTTC.

The chain combines TRBV12-3 or TRBV12-4 with TRBJ2-7; TRBD2 matches 10 bases. The CDR3 runs to 12 residues. Unmatched junction bases numbered 0, after V lost 6 bases and J lost 4 bases. The CDR3 loop reads CASRTSGYEQYF. CDR3 nucleotides: TGTGCCAGCAGGACTAGCGGGTACGAGCAGTACTTC.

The chain recombines TRBV6-5 with TRBJ2-7, with 16 nucleotides matching TRBD2. Germline V lookup: CDR1 MNHEY, CDR2 SVGAGI. With V trimmed by 6 bases and J by 6 bases, 5 bases remained unmatched. This CDR3 has 15 amino acids. CDR3 nucleotide sequence: TGTGCCAGCAGCCGCGGGACTAGCGGGAGGGGCGAGCAGTACTTC. It codes for CASSRGTSGRGEQYF.

The rearrangement links TRBV11-3 to TRBJ2-1; 9 bases match TRBD1. The junction had 1 base not matched to a gene; V was cut back by 6 bases and J by 4 bases. Germline V gives CDR1 SGHNT, CDR2 YENEEA. This CDR3 contains 13 residues. CDR3 sequence: CASSGTGYNEQFF. The CDR3 DNA reads TGTGCCAGCAGTGGGACAGGGTACAATGAGCAGTTCTTC.

This rearrangement joins TRBV30 to TRBJ1-2; D remains ambiguous. The CDR3 contains 15 residues. Trimming left V 3 bases short and J 3 bases short, with 17 bases between. From germline, CDR1 is GTSNPN and CDR2 SVGIG (reference sequence). The CDR3 loop is CAWSSNPIADYGYTF. The CDR3 DNA follows: TGTGCCTGGAGCTCAAACCCCATCGCGGACTATGGCTACACCTTC. Supplemented by reference TRBV30 and TRBJ1-2, the full variable domain reads SQTIHQWPATLVQPVGSPLSLECTVEGTSNPNLYWYRQAAGRGLQLLFYSVGIGQISSEVPQNLSASRPQDRQFILSSKKLLLSDSGFYLCAWSSNPIADYGYTFGSGTRLTVV.

The V gene is TRBV18, the J gene TRBJ2-2; D is ambiguous. Germline CDR1 reads KGHSH; CDR2 reads LQKENI. The V and J ends lost 6 bases and 6 bases respectively, with 8 bases between them. CDR3 length: 12 residues. The CDR3 sequence is CASSREAGELFF. The CDR3, as DNA: TGTGCCAGCTCCCGCGAGGCCGGGGAGCTGTTTTTT.

The rearrangement joins TRBV5-4 to TRBJ1-4; 11 nucleotides line up with TRBD1. The CDR3 loop spans 17 amino acids. V trimming: 4 bases; J trimming: 9 bases; junction bases outside the gene matches: 14. Germline CDR1 SGHNT, CDR2 YYREEE (reference sequence). The CDR3 DNA is TGTGCCAGCAGCGAGGGGACAGGGGGTTGGGGAATGAAAAAACTGTTTTTT. This sequence encodes CASSEGTGGWGMKKLFF.

The J gene is TRBJ1-1, the V gene TRBV19; 7 positions agree with TRBD1. V lost 2 bases, J lost 8 bases, and 5 bases stayed unmatched. Germline lookup yields CDR1 LNHDA and CDR2 SQIVND (reference sequence). This CDR3 spans 13 amino acids. In nucleotides, the CDR3 is TGTGCCAGTAGTATACAGAGGGACAGAGAAGCTTTCTTT. Its protein product is CASSIQRDREAFF.